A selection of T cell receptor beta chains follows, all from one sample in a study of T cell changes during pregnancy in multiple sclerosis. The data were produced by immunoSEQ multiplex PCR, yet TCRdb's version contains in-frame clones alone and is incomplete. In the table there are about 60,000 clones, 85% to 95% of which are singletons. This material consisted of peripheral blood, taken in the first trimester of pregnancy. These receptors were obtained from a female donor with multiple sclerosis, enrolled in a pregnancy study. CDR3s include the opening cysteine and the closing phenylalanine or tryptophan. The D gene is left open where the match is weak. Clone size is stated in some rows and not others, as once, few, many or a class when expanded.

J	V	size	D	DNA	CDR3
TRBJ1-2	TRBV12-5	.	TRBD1	TGTGCTAGTGGTTGGGGCGGGACAGGAACCTACACCTTC	CASGWGGTGTYTF
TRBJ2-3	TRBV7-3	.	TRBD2	TGTGCCAGCAGCTTAGGAACTAGCGGGGGGGCCCCCCATTTT	CASSLGTSGGAPHF
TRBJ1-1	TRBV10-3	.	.	TGTGCCATCAGCCACGACAGGGAAGCTTTCTTT	CAISHDREAFF
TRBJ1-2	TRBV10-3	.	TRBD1	TGTGCCACGCTAAGGACAGGGGGCAACTATGGCTACACCTTC	CATLRTGGNYGYTF
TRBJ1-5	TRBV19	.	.	TGTGCCAGTAGCCCCCGGGGGGCTAACAATCAGCCCCAGCATTTT	CASSPRGANNQPQHF
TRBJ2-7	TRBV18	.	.	TGTGCCAGCTCACCGGTCAGGGACTACGAGCAGTACTTC	CASSPVRDYEQYF
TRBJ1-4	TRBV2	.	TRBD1	TGTGCCAGCAGTGGGAGCCGGGACAGGGAATTCCGGTATGGGGGAAAACTGTTTTTT	CASSGSRDREFRYGGKLFF
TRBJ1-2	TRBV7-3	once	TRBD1	TGTGCCAGCTCCGGACAGGGGGCAATCTATGGCTACACCTTC	CASSGQGAIYGYTF
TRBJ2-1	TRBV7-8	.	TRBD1	TGTGCCAGCAGCCGACAGGGGGGTTACAATGAGCAGTTCTTC	CASSRQGGYNEQFF
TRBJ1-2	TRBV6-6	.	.	TGTGCCAGCAGTTACTCCCCGGGAGGCGGGGACTGGGGCTACACCTTC	CASSYSPGGGDWGYTF
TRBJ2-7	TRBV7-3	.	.	TGTGCCAGCAGCTGGGGATCCGCGGGGGAGCAGTACTTC	CASSWGSAGEQYF
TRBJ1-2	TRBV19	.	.	TGTGCCAGTAGCCTCGGAGGTACTAACTATGGCTACACCTTC	CASSLGGTNYGYTF
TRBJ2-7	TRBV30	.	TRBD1	TGTGCCTGGAGTGGGACAGGGGGGCTCGAGCAGTACTTC	CAWSGTGGLEQYF
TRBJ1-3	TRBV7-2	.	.	TGTGCCAGCAGCCCGGTGGAGGGGCTTGGAAACACCATATATTTT	CASSPVEGLGNTIYF
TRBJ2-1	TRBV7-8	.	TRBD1	TGTGCCAGCAGCCCACCACCGGGCCAAGGGGGGGACAGGGGGTGGGATGAGCAGTTCTTC	CASSPPPGQGGDRGWDEQFF
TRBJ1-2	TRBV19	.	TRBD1	TGTGCCAGTAGCACAACCGGGACAGTAAGCGGCTACACCTTC	CASSTTGTVSGYTF
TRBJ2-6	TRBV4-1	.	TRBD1	TGCGCCAGCAGAGTCCAGGACAGGGGACCCTCTGGGGCCAACGTCCTGACTTTC	CASRVQDRGPSGANVLTF
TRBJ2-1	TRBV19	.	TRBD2	TGTGCCAGTCATCCCGGAACTAGCGGGGGGGAGAAAATGTTTCATGGGCAGTTCTTC	CASHPGTSGGEKMFHGQFF
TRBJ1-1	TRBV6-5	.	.	TGTGCCAGCATTCCACCGGGGGGCACTGAAGCTTTCTTT	CASIPPGGTEAFF
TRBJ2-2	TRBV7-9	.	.	TGTGCCAGCAGCTTGGCTCTTAGGCTAGGGGCCGGGGAGCTGTTTTTT	CASSLALRLGAGELFF
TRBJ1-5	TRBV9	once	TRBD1	TGTGCCAGCAGCCCGACAGGGGGCCAGAGACAGCCCCAGCATTTT	CASSPTGGQRQPQHF
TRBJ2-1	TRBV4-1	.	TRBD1	TGCGCCAGCAGCCGTACAACAGGGGGCAATGAGCAGTTCTTC	CASSRTTGGNEQFF
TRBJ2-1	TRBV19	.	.	TGTGCCAGTAGCTCGGGGTTGAGCTCCTACAATGAGCAGTTCTTC	CASSSGLSSYNEQFF
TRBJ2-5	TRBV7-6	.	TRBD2	TGTGCCAGCAGCTTACGGAGGCGGGGAGGGGCCGAGACCCAGTACTTC	CASSLRRRGGAETQYF
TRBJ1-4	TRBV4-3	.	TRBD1	TGCGCCAGCAGCCAAGGGGGACAGGGACCAACTAATGAAAAACTGTTTTTT	CASSQGGQGPTNEKLFF
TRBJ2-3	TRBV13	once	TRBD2	TGTGCCAGCAGCTTAGATGGACTAGCGGGGGGCACAGATACGCAGTATTTT	CASSLDGLAGGTDTQYF
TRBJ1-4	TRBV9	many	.	TGTGCCAGCAGCCCCTTTTTGGGAGCGGGGGAAAAACTGTTTTTT	CASSPFLGAGEKLFF
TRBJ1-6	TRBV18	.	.	TGTGCCAGCTCACTTCAAATCGGGAGGGAAATCACCCTCCACTTT	CASSLQIGREITLHF
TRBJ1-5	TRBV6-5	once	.	TGTGCCAGCAGTCTGGCGGGTAGCAATCAGCCCCAGCATTTT	CASSLAGSNQPQHF
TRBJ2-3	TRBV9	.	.	TGTGCCAGCAGCGAAGGACGGGGTTCATATACAGATACGCAGTATTTT	CASSEGRGSYTDTQYF
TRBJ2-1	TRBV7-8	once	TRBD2	TGTGCCAGCAGCCCGGGGGGATTGGGGTCCTACAATGAGCAGTTCTTC	CASSPGGLGSYNEQFF
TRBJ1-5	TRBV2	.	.	TGTGCCAGCTCCACAACTAGGGCCCTCAATCAGCCCCAGCATTTT	CASSTTRALNQPQHF
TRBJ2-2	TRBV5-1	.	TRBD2	TGCGCCAGCAGCGCCCCTAGCGGGGTCAACACCGGGGAGCTGTTTTTT	CASSAPSGVNTGELFF
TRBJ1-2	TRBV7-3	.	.	TGTGCCAGCAGCACCCAGGGGCAAGGCTATGGCTACACCTTC	CASSTQGQGYGYTF
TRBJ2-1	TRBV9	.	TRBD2	TGTGCCAGCAGCTTCGATCCCGGGACTAGCGGTTACAGCTCCTACAATGAGCAGTTCTTC	CASSFDPGTSGYSSYNEQFF
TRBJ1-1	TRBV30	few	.	TGTGCCTGGCACGGTAACACTGAAGCTTTCTTT	CAWHGNTEAFF
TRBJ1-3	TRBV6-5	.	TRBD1	TGTGCCAGCAGTTCGCCAGACAGGGGTGTAAACACCATATATTTT	CASSSPDRGVNTIYF
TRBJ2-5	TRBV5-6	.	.	TGTGCCAGCAGCGATGGGCAGGGTTTTGAGACCCAGTACTTC	CASSDGQGFETQYF
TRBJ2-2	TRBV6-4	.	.	TGTGCCAGCAGTGACTCGTCGGCCGGGGAGCTGTTTTTT	CASSDSSAGELFF
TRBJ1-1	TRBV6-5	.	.	TGTGCCAGCAGGCGACTGCAGGGGAACACTGAAGCTTTCTTT	CASRRLQGNTEAFF
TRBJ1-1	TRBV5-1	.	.	TGCGCCAGCAGCTTGTCAGGGGCGGCTGAAGCTTTCTTT	CASSLSGAAEAFF
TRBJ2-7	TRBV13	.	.	TGTGCCAGCAGCTTAGAGGATGAGGGGCAGTACTTC	CASSLEDEGQYF
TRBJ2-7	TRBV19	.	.	TGTGCCAGTAGTATCGGTCCCTACGAGCAGTACTTC	CASSIGPYEQYF
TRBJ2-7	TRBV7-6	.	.	TGTGCCAGCAGCCGAACGGACAGAACCTACGAGCAGTACTTC	CASSRTDRTYEQYF
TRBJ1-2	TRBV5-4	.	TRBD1	TGTGCCAGCAGCTTTGGGACAGGGGGCGTCGGCGGCTACACCTTC	CASSFGTGGVGGYTF
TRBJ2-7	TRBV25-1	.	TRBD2	TGTGCCAGCAGTGAATATTCGGGACTAGGGCCCTACGAGCAGTACTTC	CASSEYSGLGPYEQYF
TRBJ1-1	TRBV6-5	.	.	TGTGCCAGCAGTTACTCGAGAAGCACTGAAGCTTTCTTT	CASSYSRSTEAFF
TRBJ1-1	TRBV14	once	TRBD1	TGTGCCAGCAGCCCCCGGAGGGGGACAGGGACCACTGAAGCTTTCTTT	CASSPRRGTGTTEAFF
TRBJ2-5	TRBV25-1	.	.	TGTGCCAGCAGTGAGACTCAAGAGACCCAGTACTTC	CASSETQETQYF
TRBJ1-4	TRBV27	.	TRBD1	TGTGCCAGCAGTGCTTCAGGGGGCAGGGGTGAAAAACTGTTTTTT	CASSASGGRGEKLFF
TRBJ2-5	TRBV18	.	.	TGTGCCAGCTCATCGGACAGACAAGAGACCCAGTACTTC	CASSSDRQETQYF
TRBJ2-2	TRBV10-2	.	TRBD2	TGCGCCAGCAGGCGGGGGGCTACGACCGGGGAGCTGTTTTTT	CASRRGATTGELFF
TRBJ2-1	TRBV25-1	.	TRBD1	TGTGCCAGCACCAGAACAGGGGGTCTAGCGAGCAATGAGCAGTTCTTC	CASTRTGGLASNEQFF
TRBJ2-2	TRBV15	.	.	TGTGCCACCAGCAGAGTGAGCGGGGGCAGGGGGAGGCGGTCCGGGGAGCTGTTTTTT	CATSRVSGGRGRRSGELFF
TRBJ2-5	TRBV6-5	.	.	TGTGCCAGCAGTTACTCGTCAAACAGGGTGGCCCAGTACTTC	CASSYSSNRVAQYF